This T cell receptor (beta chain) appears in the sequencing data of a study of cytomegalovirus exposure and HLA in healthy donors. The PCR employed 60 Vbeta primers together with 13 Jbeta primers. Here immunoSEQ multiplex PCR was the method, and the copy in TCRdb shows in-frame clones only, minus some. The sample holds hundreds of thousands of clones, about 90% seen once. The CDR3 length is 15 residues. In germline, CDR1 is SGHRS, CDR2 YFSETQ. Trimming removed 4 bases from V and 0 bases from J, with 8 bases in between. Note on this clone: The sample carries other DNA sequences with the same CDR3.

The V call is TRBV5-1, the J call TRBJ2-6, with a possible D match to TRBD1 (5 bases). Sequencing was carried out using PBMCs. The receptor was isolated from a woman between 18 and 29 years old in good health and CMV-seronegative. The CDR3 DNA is TGCGCCAGCAGCCCGGACAACTCTGGGGCCAACGTCCTGACTTTC. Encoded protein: CASSPDNSGANVLTF.